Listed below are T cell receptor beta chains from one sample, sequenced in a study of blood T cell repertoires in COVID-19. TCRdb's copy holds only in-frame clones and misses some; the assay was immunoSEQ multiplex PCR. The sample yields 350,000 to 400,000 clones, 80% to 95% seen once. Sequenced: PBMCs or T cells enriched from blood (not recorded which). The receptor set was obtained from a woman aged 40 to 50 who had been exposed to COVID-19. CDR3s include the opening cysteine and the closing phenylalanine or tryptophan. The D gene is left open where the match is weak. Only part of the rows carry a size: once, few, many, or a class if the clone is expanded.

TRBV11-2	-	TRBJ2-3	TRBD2	TGTGCCAGCACCGACGTGACTAGCGGGGGGGCAGATACGCAGTATTTT	CASTDVTSGGADTQYF
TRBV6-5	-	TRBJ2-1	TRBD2	TGTGCCAGTTCCCGGGGGGTACTAAACAATGAGCAGTTCTTC	CASSRGVLNNEQFF
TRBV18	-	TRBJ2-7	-	TGTGCCACCACAAGCGGCAGCTCCTACGAGCAGTACTTC	CATTSGSSYEQYF
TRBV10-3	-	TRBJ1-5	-	TGTGCCATCAGCGTACAGGGCGACGGGCCCCAGCATTTT	CAISVQGDGPQHF
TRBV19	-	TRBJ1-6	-	TGTGCCAGTAGGAGAGGTCGGGGAAGCTCCTATAATTCACCCCTCCACTTT	CASRRGRGSSYNSPLHF
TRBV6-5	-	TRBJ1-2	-	TGTGCCAGCAACCCAAGCGGGACTCCCTATGGCTACACCTTC	CASNPSGTPYGYTF
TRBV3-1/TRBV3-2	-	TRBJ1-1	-	TGTGCCAGCAGCCAAAGCGGGGGTCGGACTGAAGCTTTCTTT	CASSQSGGRTEAFF
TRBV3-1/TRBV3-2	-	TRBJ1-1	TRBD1	TGTGCCAGCAGGGCGACAGGGCCGAACACTGAAGCTTTCTTT	CASRATGPNTEAFF
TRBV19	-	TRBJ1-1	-	TGTGCCAGTAGGAGGAACACTGAAGCTTTCTTT	CASRRNTEAFF
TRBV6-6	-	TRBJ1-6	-	TGTGCCAGCTTAACCAGGGGTTCACCCCTCCACTTT	CASLTRGSPLHF
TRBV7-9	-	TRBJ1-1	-	TGTGCCAGCAGCTTAGTGCGACAGCTGAACACTGAAGCTTTCTTT	CASSLVRQLNTEAFF
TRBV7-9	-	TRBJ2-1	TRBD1	TGTGCCAGCAGCAGTCCCCGCGGGACAGGGGGAACCCCAACGGGCAATGAGCAGTTCTTC	CASSSPRGTGGTPTGNEQFF
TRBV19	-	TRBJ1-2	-	TGTGCCAGCACTCTCGTGGGGGGGTACTATGGCTACACCTTC	CASTLVGGYYGYTF
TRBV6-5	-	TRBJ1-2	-	TGTGCCAGCAGCCCCGGGTCCCGAGGCGGCTACACCTTC	CASSPGSRGGYTF
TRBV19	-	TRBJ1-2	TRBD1	TGTGCCAGTATTCGGACAGGGGATTATGGCTACACCTTC	CASIRTGDYGYTF
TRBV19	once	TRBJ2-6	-	TGTGCCAGTACCAGGACAGCCGCAGCCTCTGGGGCCAACGTCCTGACTTTC	CASTRTAAASGANVLTF
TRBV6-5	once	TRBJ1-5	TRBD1	TGTGCCAGCAGTTCCTCTTGGACAGGGAAGGATCAGCCCCAGCATTTT	CASSSSWTGKDQPQHF
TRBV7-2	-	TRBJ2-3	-	TGTGCCAGCAGCTCCCGCGGAACGGGAGGCACAGATACGCAGTATTTT	CASSSRGTGGTDTQYF
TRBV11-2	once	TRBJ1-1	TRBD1	TGTGCCAGCAGCGCCTCGGACAGGCAAGCTTTCTTT	CASSASDRQAFF
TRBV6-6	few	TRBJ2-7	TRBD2	TGTGCCAGCAGCCTCCGGGGCGGGAGAAACCCCAACGAGCAGTACTTC	CASSLRGGRNPNEQYF
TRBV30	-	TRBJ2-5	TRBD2	TGTGCCTGGAGTGGGGGGGGAGACCAAGAGACCCAGTACTTC	CAWSGGGDQETQYF
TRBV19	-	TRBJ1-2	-	TGTGCCAGTAGTATAGGACGCGGGGCGAATAACTATGGCTACACCTTC	CASSIGRGANNYGYTF
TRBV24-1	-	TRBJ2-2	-	TGTGCCACCAGTGATTACCTACAGGGTTTCAACACCGGGGAGCTGTTTTTT	CATSDYLQGFNTGELFF
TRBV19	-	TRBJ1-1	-	TGTGCCAGTAGTGCAATCTACGGCTCGGGGGGCCACACTGAAGCTTTCTTT	CASSAIYGSGGHTEAFF
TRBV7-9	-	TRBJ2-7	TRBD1	TGTGCCAGCAGCCCTAGACAGGGGCCCTACGAGCAGTACTTC	CASSPRQGPYEQYF
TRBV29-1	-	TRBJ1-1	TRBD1	TGCAGCGTTCTCGAGTCCCCGGGACAGTTTGTTGTAAGCACTGAAGCTTTCTTT	CSVLESPGQFVVSTEAFF
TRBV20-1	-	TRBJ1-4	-	TGCAGTGCTAGTCCCACAGGCCCACCTAATGAAAAACTGTTTTTT	CSASPTGPPNEKLFF
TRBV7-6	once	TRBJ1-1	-	TGTGCCAGCAGCAGCGGCCAGTTAGCTGAAGCTTTCTTT	CASSSGQLAEAFF
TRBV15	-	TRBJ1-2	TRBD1	TGTGCCACCAGCAGCGGGACAGCCCAGGGCTACACCTTC	CATSSGTAQGYTF
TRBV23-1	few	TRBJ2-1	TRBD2	TGCGCCAGCAGTCAATCTCGGCCTAGCGGGAGGGGGGGCAATGAGCAGTTCTTC	CASSQSRPSGRGGNEQFF
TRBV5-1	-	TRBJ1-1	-	TGCGCCAGCAGCTTGGAACGGATAGGGACAGAAGCTTTCTTT	CASSLERIGTEAFF
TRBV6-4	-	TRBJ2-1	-	TGTGCCAGCAGTGTAGAGGTGGGCAATGAGCAGTTCTTC	CASSVEVGNEQFF
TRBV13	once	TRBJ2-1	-	TGTGCCAGCAGCCTCGGGCCCCAGGGAAGCAATGAGCAGTTCTTC	CASSLGPQGSNEQFF
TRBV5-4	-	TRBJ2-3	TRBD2	TGTGCCAGCACCAACGGGGGGGGGCCTCGAGATACGCAGTATTTT	CASTNGGGPRDTQYF
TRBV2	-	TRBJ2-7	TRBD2	TGTGCCAGCATGGGGGGGGTTTACGAGCAGTACTTC	CASMGGVYEQYF
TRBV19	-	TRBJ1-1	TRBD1	TGTGCCAGTAGTTCCCAGGGACAGGGGGGGACTGAAGCTTTCTTT	CASSSQGQGGTEAFF
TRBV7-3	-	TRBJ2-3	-	TGTGCCAGCAGCTCCTCGACAGGAGCGCAGTATTTT	CASSSSTGAQYF
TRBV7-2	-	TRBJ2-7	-	TGTGCCAGCAGCTTAGGCGGGGTCACCTACGAGCAGTACTTC	CASSLGGVTYEQYF
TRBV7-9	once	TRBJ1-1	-	TGTGCCAGCAGCTTAGGCCAGGGTTTCGCTGAAGCTTTCTTT	CASSLGQGFAEAFF
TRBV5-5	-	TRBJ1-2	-	TGTGCCAGCAGCTTTCCAGGGTGGCACGGCTACACCTTC	CASSFPGWHGYTF
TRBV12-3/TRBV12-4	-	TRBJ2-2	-	TGTGCCAGCAGTCCAACAGGGTACGGGGAGCTGTTTTTT	CASSPTGYGELFF
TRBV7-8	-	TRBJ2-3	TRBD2	TGTGCCAGCAGCCGGACTAGAGATACGCAGTATTTT	CASSRTRDTQYF
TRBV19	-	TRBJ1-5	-	TGTGCCAGTAAAAGAACTGCCGATCAGCCCCAGCATTTT	CASKRTADQPQHF